The 25 T cell receptor beta chains reported below all come from one sample, sequenced in a study of shared clonotypes between healthy human individuals. Generated by immunoSEQ multiplex PCR, the TCRdb table keeps only in-frame clones and is missing some. The sample yields about 520,000 clones, about 96% seen once. What was sequenced was naive CD4+ T cells sorted from blood. Subset described: CD45RA+ positively selected. These receptors originate from a woman aged 25 to 45 in good health.

V gene TRBV28 combines with J gene TRBJ2-5, with 7 bases that match TRBD1. From germline, CDR1 is MDHEN and CDR2 SYDVKM. This CDR3 is built from 14 residues. V lost 6 bases and J lost 11; bases outside the gene matches: 15. The CDR3 reads CASREQGYDLEQYF. The CDR3, as DNA: TGTGCCAGCAGAGAACAGGGGTATGATTTAGAGCAGTACTTC.

The chain couples TRBV27 to TRBJ1-3; D call uncertain. The CDR3 covers 15 residues. The germline V gene encodes CDR1 MNHEY and CDR2 SMNVEV (reference sequence). The V end lost 8 bases, the J end lost 0 bases, and 14 bases lay between the germline ends. Here the CDR3 reads CASSPELVSGNTIYF. In DNA, the CDR3 is TGTGCCAGCTCCCCCGAACTTGTCTCTGGAAACACCATATATTTT.

The CDR3 DNA is TGTGCCAGCAGTCCGACCCAGGGTTTCCAAGAGACCCAGTACTTC. This encodes CASSPTQGFQETQYF. This chain connects TRBV28 to TRBJ2-5; maybe TRBD1 (5 bases). The CDR3 loop spans 15 amino acids. Germline assignment: CDR1 MDHEN and CDR2 SYDVKM. Trimming left V 5 bases short and J 1 base short, with 14 bases between.

The chain has TRBV13 and TRBJ2-7; 13 nucleotides agree with TRBD2. Germline loops: CDR1 PRHDT, CDR2 FYEKMQ (reference sequence). This CDR3 has 23 residues. V gave up 5 bases and J gave up 5 bases; unmatched junction bases: 30. The CDR3 protein is CASSPTYRQLPTSGRVPKHEQYF. DNA of the CDR3: TGTGCCAGCAGCCCTACTTACCGACAGCTCCCAACTAGCGGGAGGGTCCCAAAGCACGAGCAGTACTTC. Using reference TRBV13 and TRBJ2-7 for the parts outside the CDR3, the full variable domain is AAGVIQSPRHLIKEKRETATLKCYPIPRHDTVYWYQQGPGQDPQFLISFYEKMQSDKGSIPDRFSAQQFSDYHSELNMSSLELGDSALYFCASSPTYRQLPTSGRVPKHEQYFGPGTRLTVT.

The V gene is TRBV15, the J gene TRBJ1-5; no reliable D call. V lost 0 bases and J lost 9, with 15 bases in between. The CDR3 has 15 residues. Germline assignment: CDR1 LNHNV and CDR2 YYDKDF (reference sequence). In nucleotides, the CDR3 is TGTGCCACCAGCAGAGATCTATCCGGGAGCCGGCCCCAGCATTTT. This encodes CATSRDLSGSRPQHF.

The gene calls are TRBV28 and TRBJ1-5; 8 nucleotides match TRBD1. The CDR3 is 16 residues long. After removal of 4 bases from V and 6 bases from J, the junction contained 11 bases not matched to a gene. CDR1 and CDR2 from the germline V gene are MDHEN and SYDVKM. The CDR3 nucleotides are TGTGCCAGCAGTTCCGCAGGACAGGGTGCCCCTCAGCCCCAGCATTTT. It encodes CASSSAGQGAPQPQHF.

The chain employs TRBV6-1 and TRBJ2-7, with TRBD2 matching over 8 bases. Germline CDR1 and CDR2: MNHNS and SASEGT. The CDR3 runs to 15 residues. Trimming at V came to 4 bases and at J to 7 bases, leaving 12 bases not matched to a gene. CDR3 DNA: TGTGCCAGCAGTGGCCCTAGCGGGCTAACCAGGGAGCAGTACTTC. Its protein product is CASSGPSGLTREQYF.

V gene TRBV11-2 combines with J gene TRBJ1-4, with D hard to call. V was cut by 1 base and J by 2 bases, with 11 bases left in between. The CDR3 sequence is 16 residues long. The germline CDR1 and CDR2 sequences are SGHAT and FQNNGV. CDR3 bases: TGTGCCAGCAGCTTAGTTGGGTTAGCGACTAATGAAAAACTGTTTTTT. As protein: CASSLVGLATNEKLFF. The entire variable domain, with the rest obtained from reference TRBV11-2 and TRBJ1-4, is as follows: EAGVAQSPRYKIIEKRQSVAFWCNPISGHATLYWYQQILGQGPKLLIQFQNNGVVDDSQLPKDRFSAERLKGVDSTLKIQPAKLEDSAVYLCASSLVGLATNEKLFFGSGTQLSVL.

V is TRBV11-2 and J is TRBJ2-1, with D possibly matching TRBD1 (6 bases). Germline lookup yields CDR1 SGHAT and CDR2 FQNNGV. V was pared by 4 bases and J by 13 bases, with 11 bases between. The CDR3 is 11 amino acids. This CDR3 reads CASSSEGVQFF. Here the CDR3 DNA reads TGTGCCAGCAGCTCCGAGGGGGTACAGTTCTTC.

This rearrangement joins TRBV5-1 to TRBJ1-2; perhaps TRBD1 as D (5 bases). V shed 5 bases and J shed 8 bases, with 16 bases lying between them. CDR1 SGHRS and CDR2 YFSETQ come from the germline V gene. There are 13 residues in the CDR3. CDR3 sequence reads: CASSNGGVGGYTF. The CDR3 DNA follows: TGCGCCAGCAGTAATGGGGGTGTGGGCGGCTACACCTTC.

V and J are TRBV11-3 and TRBJ2-2; the D is unclear. Germline loops: CDR1 SGHNT, CDR2 YENEEA. V lost 5 bases and J 0 bases, leaving 13 bases between the germline ends. CDR3 length: 16 amino acids. This chain's CDR3 is CASSPGKATNTGELFF. For the CDR3, the DNA is TGTGCCAGCAGCCCAGGCAAAGCGACGAACACCGGGGAGCTGTTTTTT.

The rearrangement links TRBV7-9 to TRBJ2-1; 10 bases agree with TRBD2. V lost 4 bases to trimming and J lost 0 bases; unmatched junction nucleotides: 6. The length of the CDR3 is 17 residues. The V gene's germline CDR1 is SEHNR and CDR2 FQNEAQ (reference sequence). The CDR3 here is CASSSRTSGSSYNEQFF. CDR3 DNA: TGTGCCAGCAGCTCCAGGACTAGCGGAAGCTCCTACAATGAGCAGTTCTTC.

The chain links TRBV10-3 to TRBJ2-7; 8 bases agree with TRBD1. Trimming cost V 3 bases and J 1 base; bases outside gene matches: 5. The CDR3 has 15 amino acids. The germline V gene has CDR1 ENHRY and CDR2 SYGVKD. The CDR3 nucleotides read TGTGCCATCAGTGATGTACAGGGGGGTTCCTACGAGCAGTACTTC. Protein: CAISDVQGGSYEQYF.

This sequence joins TRBV19 and TRBJ1-5; D might be TRBD1 (6 bases). The V end was cut by 5 bases, the J end by 0 bases, with 14 bases between. Germline V gene sequence: CDR1 LNHDA, CDR2 SQIVND (reference sequence). The CDR3 consists of 16 residues. CDR3 nucleotides: TGTGCCAGTAGTGATGGACAGAGCCTTAGCAATCAGCCCCAGCATTTT. Protein product: CASSDGQSLSNQPQHF.

The chain recombines TRBV5-8 with TRBJ2-3; a possible D gene is TRBD1 (6 bases). Germline V gene sequence: CDR1 SGHTS, CDR2 YDEGEE. The CDR3 totals 16 residues. The germline V and J ends were trimmed by 0 bases and 6 bases, with 17 bases remaining between them. CDR3 nucleotides: TGTGCCAGCAGCTTGGGTCGGGACAAAGCACCTGATACGCAGTATTTT. Encoded protein: CASSLGRDKAPDTQYF.

The J gene is TRBJ2-7, the V gene TRBV27; D uncertain. V was shortened by 3 bases and J by 4 bases, with 13 bases between the two germline ends. The CDR3 is 14 residues long. CDR1 is MNHEY and CDR2 is SMNVEV in the germline V gene (reference sequence). Written as DNA, the CDR3 is TGTGCCAGCAGTTTTGACGAGAACCAATACGAGCAGTACTTC. Its protein product is CASSFDENQYEQYF.

The CDR3 DNA sequence: TGTGCCAGCAGCTTAATCGGTCTAGCCAAAAACATTCAGTACTTC. Translating it yields CASSLIGLAKNIQYF. This chain connects TRBV11-2 to TRBJ2-4; no clear D. The length of the CDR3 is 15 residues. Trimming pared 2 bases from V and 0 bases from J, leaving 8 bases between. The V gene's germline CDR1 is SGHAT and CDR2 FQNNGV.

CDR3 DNA: TGCGCCAGCAGCTTGCCACAGGGTGAGGGAGCTTTCTTT. Protein: CASSLPQGEGAFF. The rearrangement links TRBV5-1 to TRBJ1-1, with a weak D call TRBD1 (6 bases). The V end was cut by 1 base, the J end by 10 bases, with 14 bases between. The CDR3 totals 13 residues. From germline, CDR1 is SGHRS and CDR2 YFSETQ.

This chain connects TRBV6-1 to TRBJ2-2; the D gene is possibly TRBD2 (6 bases). Germline assignment: CDR1 MNHNS and CDR2 SASEGT. This CDR3 is built from 14 residues. V dropped 4 bases and J dropped 7 bases, with 13 bases sitting between them. This CDR3 reads CASSGTSWIGELFF. The CDR3 coding sequence is TGTGCCAGCAGTGGCACTAGCTGGATCGGGGAGCTGTTTTTT.

V gene TRBV9 combines with J gene TRBJ2-7; 10 nucleotides line up with TRBD1. From germline, CDR1 is SGDLS and CDR2 YYNGEE. Trimming removed 3 bases from V and 0 bases from J; junction bases left unmatched: 3. CDR3 length: 15 amino acids. The CDR3: CASSAGTGVSYEQYF. As DNA, the CDR3 is TGTGCCAGCAGCGCAGGGACAGGGGTCTCCTACGAGCAGTACTTC.

The genes are TRBV6-5 and TRBJ1-1; tentative D call: TRBD1 (5 bases). Germline V gene sequence: CDR1 MNHEY, CDR2 SVGAGI. The CDR3 has 15 amino acids. V lost 8 bases, J lost 4 bases, and 20 bases lay in between. The CDR3 DNA follows: TGTGCCAGCTCTCGACCCCTGTTAAGGGGCACTGAAGCTTTCTTT. It translates to CASSRPLLRGTEAFF.

In DNA form, the CDR3 reads TGTGCCAGTAACTCTCTGAGCGGAAGAGATACGCAGTATTTT. Amino acids: CASNSLSGRDTQYF. The rearrangement links TRBV19 to TRBJ2-3; TRBD2 might be the D (5 bases). CDR1 is LNHDA, CDR2 SQIVND, per germline (reference sequence). The CDR3 is 14 residues long. The V gene lost 7 bases and the J gene lost 5 bases, with 16 bases spanning the gap.

CDR3: CASSLDQSSYEQYF. CDR3 coding DNA: TGTGCCAGCAGCCTGGATCAAAGCTCCTACGAGCAGTACTTC. V and J are TRBV11-1 and TRBJ2-7; D uncertain. This CDR3 comprises 14 residues. Per germline, CDR1 SGHAT and CDR2 FQDESV (reference sequence). The germline V and J ends were trimmed by 5 bases and 0 bases, with 11 bases remaining between them.

This chain connects TRBV19 to TRBJ2-1, with 10 bases matching TRBD2. The CDR3 is made up of 13 amino acids. Germline assignment: CDR1 LNHDA and CDR2 SQIVND (reference sequence). Germline trimming cut 7 bases from V and 10 bases from J; bases unmatched to any gene: 7. CDR3 in DNA: TGTGCCAGTATATTAGCGGGAGGAGGGGAGCAGTTCTTC. Encoded protein: CASILAGGGEQFF.

The chain recombines TRBV2 with TRBJ2-5, with TRBD2 matching over 9 bases. The J call may be faulty, since TRBJ2-7 better matches the DNA end. CDR1 and CDR2 (germline): SNHLY, FYNNEI. This CDR3 spans 13 amino acids. The CDR3 sequence: CASTLGTSSEQYF. CDR3 DNA: TGTGCCAGCACCCTTGGGACTAGCTCCGAGCAGTACTTC.